The 21 T cell receptor beta chains presented below share a single source sample, sequenced in a study of naive and memory T cell subsets. Amplification of ligated cDNA took four PCR rounds with SP2 and nested alpha and beta constant primers. One entry per CDR3 protein, called by TCRdb with MiXCR from the 5' RACE reads. Seen here are about 62,000 distinct CDR3 sequences, 8% to 9% observed once, and the top ten hold approximately 21%. TCR cDNA received a 3' ligated oligonucleotide that carried a UMI. These receptor sequences come from a female donor in good health.

This clonotype came up many times. The chain recombines TRBV3-1 with TRBJ2-5; D unclear. CDR1 is LGHDT, CDR2 YNNKEL, per germline (reference sequence). The CDR3 loop spans 12 amino acids. The V end was cut by 4 bases, the J end by 1 base, with 4 bases between. The CDR3 region is CASSPLQETQYF. Here the CDR3 DNA reads TGTGCCAGCAGCCCCCTCCAAGAGACCCAGTACTTC.

This chain joins TRBV19 and TRBJ2-7; the D gene is possibly TRBD2 (5 bases). V was trimmed by 5 bases and J by 3 bases, leaving 8 bases between them. Looked up from germline, CDR1 is LNHDA and CDR2 is SQIVND (reference sequence). The CDR3 contains 12 residues. CDR3 sequence reads: CASSSTSYEQYF. DNA of the CDR3: TGTGCCAGTAGTTCTACTAGCTACGAGCAGTACTTC.

This clonotype was recorded many times. The V and J genes are TRBV7-3 and TRBJ1-1, with D hard to call. The CDR3 extends over 10 amino acids. V was trimmed by 11 bases and J by 1 base, leaving 5 bases between them. Germline-derived CDR1 and CDR2 are SGHTA and FQGTGA. Here the CDR3 reads CALSNTEAFF. DNA of the CDR3: TGTGCCCTCTCGAACACTGAAGCTTTCTTT.

The chain is built from TRBV6-4 and TRBJ2-3; D gene ambiguous. The CDR3 runs to 14 residues. From germline, CDR1 is MRHNA and CDR2 SNTAGT. Trimming removed 6 bases at V and 2 bases at J, with 12 bases between. In DNA, the CDR3 is TGTGCCAGCAGCGTAGGAGAGTTCACAGATACGCAGTATTTT. This sequence encodes CASSVGEFTDTQYF.

The table lists this clonotype with a few counts. The chain has TRBV5-6 and TRBJ2-1; D not certain. Germline CDR1 reads SGHDT; CDR2 reads YYEEEE. The CDR3 loop spans 12 amino acids. The V gene lost 0 bases and the J gene lost 9 bases, with 7 bases spanning the gap. The CDR3 spells CASSLAVGEQFF. CDR3 sequence (DNA): TGTGCCAGCAGCTTGGCGGTGGGTGAGCAGTTCTTC.

This clonotype appeared many times. The chain employs TRBV11-3 and TRBJ1-1; TRBD1 matches 11 bases. This CDR3 comprises 17 residues. Germline assignment: CDR1 SGHNT and CDR2 YENEEA. V trimming: 1 base; J trimming: 4 bases; junction bases outside the gene matches: 8. The CDR3 nucleotides are TGTGCCAGCAGCTTAGGAGGAGGACAGGGGGCTCTCACTGAAGCTTTCTTT. Protein product: CASSLGGGQGALTEAFF.

This clonotype was counted many times. V is TRBV7-9 and J is TRBJ2-7; 8 bases are a match to TRBD1. The CDR3 consists of 12 residues. The V segment lost 10 bases and the J segment 6 bases; nucleotides outside the gene matches: 8. The germline V gene encodes CDR1 SEHNR and CDR2 FQNEAQ (reference sequence). The CDR3 is CATSDRDPEQYF. The CDR3 coding sequence is TGTGCCACATCGGACAGGGACCCCGAGCAGTACTTC.

CDR3 DNA sequence: TGCAGTGCTAGAGATCTTACCGGCTACGAGCAGTACTTC. This encodes CSARDLTGYEQYF. The chain recombines TRBV20-1 with TRBJ2-7; D gene unclear. Germline assignment: CDR1 DFQATT and CDR2 SNEGSKA (reference sequence). CDR3 length equals 13 residues. Trimming removed 0 bases from V and 3 bases from J, with 9 bases in between.

This clonotype was seen ten or more times. The chain is built from TRBV6-1 and TRBJ2-7, with 11 positions matching TRBD2. This CDR3 is 13 amino acids long. The germline gives CDR1 MNHNS, CDR2 SASEGT. J gave up 4 bases and V 6 bases, and 2 bases lay outside the gene matches. CDR3 nucleotides: TGTGCCAGCAGCCGGACTAGCGGGTACGAGCAGTACTTC. It codes for CASSRTSGYEQYF.

The V call is TRBV9, the J call TRBJ2-7; tentative D call: TRBD2 (6 bases). Trimming shortened V by 2 bases and J by 0 bases, and 15 bases separated the two germline ends. The germline gives CDR1 SGDLS, CDR2 YYNGEE. This CDR3 comprises 16 residues. CDR3 loop: CASSVGQAGSSYEQYF. CDR3 nucleotides: TGTGCCAGCAGCGTTGGGCAGGCGGGGAGCTCCTACGAGCAGTACTTC. Supplemented by reference TRBV9 and TRBJ2-7, the full variable domain reads DSGVTQTPKHLITATGQRVTLRCSPRSGDLSVYWYQQSLDQGLQFLIQYYNGEERAKGNILERFSAQQFPDLHSELNLSSLELGDSALYFCASSVGQAGSSYEQYFGPGTRLTVT.

The chain carries TRBV7-2 and TRBJ2-1; 9 bases are a match to TRBD1. Germline CDR1 is SGHTA and CDR2 is FQGNSA. V dropped 3 bases and J dropped 3; count of bases not matched to a gene: 3. The CDR3 covers 15 residues. The CDR3 sequence: CASSFRDRVYNEQFF. For the CDR3, the DNA is TGTGCCAGCAGCTTCCGGGACAGGGTCTACAATGAGCAGTTCTTC.

Points on this clonotype: A much larger clone sits a single nucleotide away, making a read error possible. The gene calls are TRBV3-1 and TRBJ1-2, with D uncertain. The CDR3 has 16 amino acids. CDR1 is LGHDT, CDR2 YNNKEL, per germline (reference sequence). The CDR3 protein is CASSQDNRHRNYGDTF. The CDR3 DNA follows: TGTGCCAGCAGCCAAGATAACAGACACCGAAACTATGGCGACACCTTC. Drawing the rest from reference TRBV3-1 and TRBJ1-2, the complete variable domain is DTAVSQTPKYLVTQMGNDKSIKCEQNLGHDTMYWYKQDSKKFLKIMFSYNNKELIINETVPNRFSPKSPDKAHLNLHINSLELGDSAVYFCASSQDNRHRNYGDTFGSGTRLTVV.

The V gene is TRBV6-6, the J gene TRBJ2-1, with D tentatively TRBD1 (6 bases). Germline assignment: CDR1 MNHNY and CDR2 SVGAGI (reference sequence). V lost 6 bases and J 7 bases, leaving 13 bases between the germline ends. The CDR3 runs 13 residues. The CDR3 coding sequence is TGTGCCAGCAGAACCAACAGGGAGAATGAGCAGTTCTTC. This sequence encodes CASRTNRENEQFF.

This clonotype was counted many times. The chain joins TRBV29-1 to TRBJ1-2; 10 positions match TRBD1. Germline CDR1 and CDR2: SQVTM and ANQGSEA. J was trimmed by 2 bases and V by 5 bases; bases with no gene match: 2. The CDR3 is made up of 13 amino acids. CDR3 in amino acids: CSVLTGGNYGYTF. CDR3 DNA sequence: TGCAGCGTTTTGACAGGGGGCAACTATGGCTACACCTTC.

The V gene is TRBV15, the J gene TRBJ2-1; 12 bases match TRBD1. Trimming took 0 bases from V and 1 from J; bases not matched to a gene: 4. Germline CDR1 and CDR2: LNHNV and YYDKDF (reference sequence). The CDR3 consists of 18 residues. In DNA form, the CDR3 reads TGTGCCACCAGCAGAGACCGGGGACAGGGGGCTTCCTACAATGAGCAGTTCTTC. Translation: CATSRDRGQGASYNEQFF.

This clonotype was seen more than once but under ten times. This sequence joins TRBV5-1 and TRBJ2-3; D could derive from TRBD1 or TRBD2 (6 bases each). The germline CDR1 and CDR2 sequences are SGHRS and YFSETQ. V was cut by 0 bases and J by 2 bases, with 16 bases left in between. The CDR3 has 17 amino acids. DNA of the CDR3: TGCGCCAGCAGCTTGGTTGGGTACGGGGGCTCCACAGATACGCAGTATTTT. This codes for CASSLVGYGGSTDTQYF.

The rearrangement joins TRBV19 to TRBJ2-4, with 8 nucleotides matching TRBD1. This CDR3 has 17 amino acids. Trimming cost V 5 bases and J 3 bases; bases outside gene matches: 12. Per the germline V gene, CDR1 is LNHDA and CDR2 is SQIVND (reference sequence). The CDR3 loop reads CASSPFGAGGVKNIQYF. CDR3 bases: TGTGCCAGTAGTCCCTTTGGGGCAGGGGGCGTCAAAAACATTCAGTACTTC. The full variable domain, rest sourced from reference TRBV19 and TRBJ2-4, is DGGITQSPKYLFRKEGQNVTLSCEQNLNHDAMYWYRQDPGQGLRLIYYSQIVNDFQKGDIAEGYSVSREKKESFPLTVTSAQKNPTAFYLCASSPFGAGGVKNIQYFGAGTRLSVL.

The V call is TRBV5-4, the J call TRBJ2-5, with TRBD1 matching 8 bases. This CDR3 region has 14 residues. Germline V gives CDR1 SGHNT, CDR2 YYREEE (reference sequence). Germline trimming cut 4 bases from V and 2 bases from J; bases unmatched to any gene: 4. Here the CDR3 DNA reads TGTGCCAGCAGCACTGGACAGGGACAAGAGACCCAGTACTTC. Residues: CASSTGQGQETQYF.

This clonotype was observed at least ten times. The CDR3 protein is CASSPFGPGELFF. The CDR3 bases are TGTGCCAGCAGCCCTTTTGGTCCCGGGGAGCTGTTTTTT. The V call is TRBV4-2, the J call TRBJ2-2; no firm D call. Germline V CDR1 and CDR2: LGHNA, YNFKEQ. The CDR3 has 13 residues. V dropped 4 bases and J dropped 6 bases, with 9 bases sitting between them.

This clonotype was recorded at least ten times. This chain links TRBV3-1 with TRBJ2-1, with 9 bases identical to TRBD2. The germline V gene encodes CDR1 LGHDT and CDR2 YNNKEL (reference sequence). V shed 4 bases and J 6 bases; nucleotides not matched to a gene: 10. The CDR3 runs 16 residues. The CDR3 DNA reads TGTGCCAGCAGCCTCCCTTGGGCTAGCGGGATCAATGAGCAGTTCTTC. As protein: CASSLPWASGINEQFF.

There are many counts of this clonotype. The chain has TRBV7-9 and TRBJ1-5, with 10 bases matching TRBD1. The CDR3 is 15 amino acids. Per germline, CDR1 SEHNR and CDR2 FQNEAQ (reference sequence). V shed 5 bases and J 5 bases; nucleotides not matched to a gene: 6. CDR3 sequence (DNA): TGTGCCAGCAGCATTTCGGGACAGGGGTATCAGCCCCAGCATTTT. Translation gives CASSISGQGYQPQHF. Combining the CDR3 with reference TRBV7-9 and TRBJ1-5 gives the whole variable domain DTGVSQNPRHKITKRGQNVTFRCDPISEHNRLYWYRQTLGQGPEFLTYFQNEAQLEKSRLLSDRFSAERPKGSFSTLEIQRTEQGDSAMYLCASSISGQGYQPQHFGDGTRLSIL.